This is a list of T cell receptor beta chains from one sample in a study of cytomegalovirus exposure and HLA in healthy donors. TCRdb's table, derived via immunoSEQ multiplex PCR, lists solely in-frame clones and lacks some. The sample holds approximately 110,000 clones; around 78% are singletons and the top ten take around 1.8%. Sequencing was done on a sample of PBMCs. These receptors were collected from a man aged 45 to 65 in good health and CMV-seronegative. CDR3s include the opening cysteine and the closing phenylalanine or tryptophan. Each record gives: V gene, J gene, D gene, CDR3 length, clone size, CDR3 protein, CDR3 DNA. The D gene is left open where the match is weak. Size values are once, few and many counts, or a class for expanded clones, and some rows have none.

>TRBV18|TRBJ2-1|TRBD2|16|-
CASSLIAGTSYNEQFF
TGTGCCAGCTCACTGATAGCGGGGACCTCCTACAATGAGCAGTTCTTC
>TRBV30|TRBJ1-2|-|13|-
CAWSHTIGYGYTF
TGTGCCTGGAGTCATACGATCGGCTATGGCTACACCTTC
>TRBV9|TRBJ1-2|TRBD1|16|few
CASSVGTGTNDLGYTF
TGTGCCAGCAGCGTGGGGACAGGGACTAACGACTTGGGCTACACCTTC
>TRBV5-4|TRBJ2-2|TRBD1|15|-
CASSLEGARTGELFF
TGTGCCAGCAGCTTGGAGGGGGCGCGAACCGGGGAGCTGTTTTTT
>TRBV28|TRBJ1-2|TRBD1|14|-
CASSSGQGGHGYTF
TGTGCCAGCAGTTCGGGACAGGGCGGCCATGGCTACACCTTC
>TRBV4-2|TRBJ1-1|-|13|-
CASSQDIIAEAFF
TGTGCCAGCAGCCAAGATATAATCGCTGAAGCTTTCTTT
>TRBV11-3|TRBJ2-1|TRBD1|15|once
CASSQDRGLGNEQFF
TGTGCCAGCAGCCAAGACAGGGGTCTAGGCAATGAGCAGTTCTTC
>TRBV11-2|TRBJ2-3|TRBD2|15|-
CASSFSGAFTDTQYF
TGTGCCAGCAGCTTTAGCGGGGCCTTCACAGATACGCAGTATTTT
>TRBV7-8|TRBJ2-1|TRBD1|16|-
CASSPHRGQSYNEQFF
TGTGCCAGCAGCCCCCACAGGGGTCAATCCTACAATGAGCAGTTCTTC
>TRBV5-1|TRBJ2-5|-|13|-
CASSLGIEETQYF
TGCGCCAGCAGCTTGGGTATAGAAGAGACCCAGTACTTC
>TRBV28|TRBJ1-2|TRBD1|14|once
CASRSTGGAYGYTF
TGTGCCAGCAGGAGCACAGGGGGCGCCTATGGCTACACCTTC
>TRBV7-2|TRBJ1-5|-|13|-
CASSSVSNQPQHF
TGTGCCAGCAGCTCTGTGAGCAATCAGCCCCAGCATTTT
>TRBV6-1|TRBJ1-1|-|12|-
CASILRQAEAFF
TGTGCCAGCATCCTACGACAGGCTGAAGCTTTCTTT
>TRBV28|TRBJ1-2|-|15|-
CASSLWYAGNYGYTF
TGTGCCAGCAGTTTATGGTACGCGGGGAACTATGGCTACACCTTC
>TRBV18|TRBJ1-2|TRBD1|13|-
CASSPGTDYGYTF
TGTGCCAGCTCACCCGGGACAGACTATGGCTACACCTTC
>TRBV5-1|TRBJ1-1|-|15|-
CVSSLDPGVGTEAFF
TGCGTCAGCAGCTTGGACCCCGGGGTTGGTACTGAAGCTTTCTTT
>TRBV5-1|TRBJ2-5|-|16|-
CASSPGTRKNQETQYF
TGCGCCAGCAGCCCAGGGACTCGGAAGAATCAAGAGACCCAGTACTTC
>TRBV18|TRBJ2-3|TRBD2|16|-
CASSRREAGGRNTQYF
TGTGCCAGCTCTCGGAGAGAAGCGGGGGGGAGAAATACGCAGTATTTT
>TRBV4-3|TRBJ1-4|-|15|few
CASSLTASQNEKLFF
TGCGCCAGCAGCCTTACAGCCAGTCAAAATGAAAAACTGTTTTTT
>TRBV19|TRBJ1-1|-|13|-
CASSITRTAEAFF
TGTGCCAGTAGTATTACCCGGACAGCTGAAGCTTTCTTT
>TRBV19|TRBJ2-3|TRBD2|20|-
CASSTEGRRSLAALADTQYF
TGTGCCAGTAGTACCGAAGGACGGCGTTCTCTAGCGGCTCTCGCAGATACGCAGTATTTT
>TRBV5-4|TRBJ2-1|TRBD2|14|-
CASSAGGADNEQFF
TGTGCCAGCAGCGCGGGGGGAGCTGACAATGAGCAGTTCTTC